The next 13 T cell receptor beta chains were all read from a single sample in a study of T-cell reconstitution after alpha-beta-depleted transplantation in children. The authors prepared the TCRbeta library with unique molecular identifiers. One entry per CDR3 protein, called by TCRdb with MiXCR from the PCR reads. The sample yields about 490,000 distinct CDR3 sequences, roughly a tenth seen once. The material was PBMCs, obtained before TCRalphabeta/CD19-depleted stem cell transplant. These receptors were collected from a child aged 2 to 10 with inherited bone marrow failure, due to receive a stem cell transplant.

Ten or more counts support this clonotype. V is TRBV27 and J is TRBJ2-2; D possibly matches TRBD1 or TRBD2 (5 bases each). V lost 5 bases and J lost 5, with 15 bases in between. Germline CDR1 and CDR2: MNHEY and SMNVEV (reference sequence). The CDR3 length is 15 residues. Written as DNA, the CDR3 is TGTGCCAGCAGTCCGACCTTGTGGGGGACCGGGGAGCTGTTTTTT. Its translation is CASSPTLWGTGELFF.

This clonotype came up many times. The rearrangement links TRBV6-5 to TRBJ2-7; TRBD2 aligns across 8 bases. Germline values: CDR1 MNHEY, CDR2 SVGAGI. J gave up 4 bases and V 5 bases, and 10 bases lay outside the gene matches. The CDR3 covers 15 residues. Here the CDR3 reads CASSPRSGSSYEQYF. The CDR3 nucleotides read TGTGCCAGCAGTCCTAGGAGCGGGAGCTCTTACGAGCAGTACTTC.

This clonotype was counted only a few times. The chain recombines TRBV5-1 with TRBJ2-3, with 8 bases identical to TRBD2. Germline trimming cut 2 bases from V and 0 bases from J; bases unmatched to any gene: 5. In germline, CDR1 is SGHRS, CDR2 YFSETQ. CDR3 length equals 16 residues. In DNA form, the CDR3 reads TGCGCCAGCAGCTTCTTAGCGGGAACTAGCACAGATACGCAGTATTTT. This codes for CASSFLAGTSTDTQYF.

This clonotype has at least ten counts. The chain joins TRBV25-1 to TRBJ2-1, with 9 bases matching TRBD2. The CDR3 contains 22 residues. The germline V gene has CDR1 MGHDK and CDR2 SYGVNS. Trimming at V came to 4 bases and at J to 3 bases, leaving 25 bases not matched to a gene. The CDR3 nucleotides read TGTGCCAGCAGTGTTGGGGAGGAGAGAGCGGGAGGCGTTTTTGACGGCTACAATGAGCAGTTCTTC. It specifies CASSVGEERAGGVFDGYNEQFF. The variable domain in full, completed from reference TRBV25-1 and TRBJ2-1, reads EADIYQTPRYLVIGTGKKITLECSQTMGHDKMYWYQQDPGMELHLIHYSYGVNSTEKGDLSSESTVSRIRTEHFPLTLESARPSHTSQYLCASSVGEERAGGVFDGYNEQFFGPGTRLTVL.

This clonotype showed up many times. CDR3: CASSYDVADTQYF. The CDR3 DNA sequence: TGTGCCAGCAGTTATGACGTAGCGGATACGCAGTATTTT. V gene TRBV12-3 or TRBV12-4 combines with J gene TRBJ2-3; a weak D match, TRBD2 (5 bases). Trimming cost V 4 bases and J 6 bases, with 11 bases left between them. This CDR3 comprises 13 residues.

This clonotype was seen at least ten times. The chain recombines TRBV27 with TRBJ1-1; D may be TRBD1 (5 bases). CDR1 MNHEY and CDR2 SMNVEV come from the germline V gene (reference sequence). The CDR3 sequence is 13 residues long. V lost 3 bases and J 5 bases, leaving 10 bases between the germline ends. As DNA, the CDR3 is TGTGCCAGCAGTTTCTCGGGGGAAACTGAAGCTTTCTTT. Translated: CASSFSGETEAFF.

CDR3 nucleotide sequence: TGTGCCAGCAGCCAAGTAGGCGGCGCCTCCTACAATGAGCAGTTCTTC. It specifies CASSQVGGASYNEQFF. The chain carries TRBV4-2 and TRBJ2-1; no firm D call. The CDR3 length is 16 residues. V lost 1 base and J 0 bases, leaving 10 bases between the germline ends. The germline CDR1 and CDR2 sequences are LGHNA and YNFKEQ.

The gene calls are TRBV28 and TRBJ2-7; 7 bases line up with TRBD2. J was trimmed by 0 bases and V by 4 bases; bases with no gene match: 3. From germline, CDR1 is MDHEN and CDR2 SYDVKM. This CDR3 contains 14 residues. CDR3 in DNA: TGTGCCAGCAGTTCGGGACTAAACTCCTACGAGCAGTACTTC. This encodes CASSSGLNSYEQYF.

Ten or more counts support this clonotype. The rearrangement joins TRBV20-1 to TRBJ2-2; 8 bases are a match to TRBD2. Per germline, CDR1 DFQATT and CDR2 SNEGSKA (reference sequence). The CDR3 runs to 14 residues. J lost 0 bases, V lost 5 bases, and 2 bases had no gene match. CDR3 nucleotides: TGCAGTGCTGAGGGACTAGCGAACACCGGGGAGCTGTTTTTT. This sequence encodes CSAEGLANTGELFF.

This clonotype showed up many times. The V and J genes are TRBV20-1 and TRBJ2-5; the match to TRBD1 covers 7 bases. The CDR3 contains 14 residues. The germline V gene encodes CDR1 DFQATT and CDR2 SNEGSKA (reference sequence). V lost 6 bases, J lost 1 base, and 8 bases stayed unmatched. CDR3 bases: TGCAGTGCAACAAGGGACAGCCTCCAAGAGACCCAGTACTTC. This sequence encodes CSATRDSLQETQYF.

The gene calls are TRBV18 and TRBJ1-1, with a possible D match to TRBD1 (5 bases). The CDR3 runs 16 residues. Germline loops: CDR1 KGHSH, CDR2 LQKENI. The V and J ends lost 6 bases and 5 bases respectively, with 22 bases between them. The CDR3 region has the DNA TGTGCCAGCTCGTGGTACGGGGGGGGTGATACGACTGAAGCTTTCTTT. Translation gives CASSWYGGGDTTEAFF.

In its sample, this clonotype was seen many times. This sequence joins TRBV6-1 and TRBJ2-7; D assignment may be TRBD1 or TRBD2 (5 bases each). Per the germline V gene, CDR1 is MNHNS and CDR2 is SASEGT. V lost 1 base and J lost 3, with 16 bases in between. This CDR3 spans 16 amino acids. The CDR3 loop reads CASSEGVGAANYEQYF. The CDR3 DNA reads TGTGCCAGCAGTGAAGGCGTCGGGGCGGCGAACTACGAGCAGTACTTC.

This clonotype appeared many times. The J gene is TRBJ2-7, the V gene TRBV5-6; possible D gene TRBD2, 6 bases. The germline gives CDR1 SGHDT, CDR2 YYEEEE. CDR3 length equals 14 residues. The germline V and J ends were trimmed by 4 bases and 0 bases, with 11 bases remaining between them. Here the CDR3 DNA reads TGTGCCAGCAGCCCGGACGGGAGCTCCTACGAGCAGTACTTC. Translating gives CASSPDGSSYEQYF.